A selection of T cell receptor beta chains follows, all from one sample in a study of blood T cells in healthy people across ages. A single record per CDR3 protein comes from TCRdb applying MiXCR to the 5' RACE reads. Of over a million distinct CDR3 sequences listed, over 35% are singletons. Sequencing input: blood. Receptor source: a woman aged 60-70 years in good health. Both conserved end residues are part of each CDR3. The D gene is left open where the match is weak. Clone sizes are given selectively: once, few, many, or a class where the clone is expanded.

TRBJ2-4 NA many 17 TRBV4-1 CASSQNLGGKTKNIQYF TGCGCCAGCAGCCAGAACTTGGGCGGGAAGACAAAAAACATTCAGTACTTC
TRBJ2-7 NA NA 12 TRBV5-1 CASTLGTGEQYF TGCGCCAGCACCCTCGGGACGGGGGAGCAGTACTTC
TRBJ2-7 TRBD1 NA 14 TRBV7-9 CASSPGQYEYEQYF TGTGCCAGCAGCCCGGGACAGTATGAATACGAGCAGTACTTC
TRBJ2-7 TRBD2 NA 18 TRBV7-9 CASSRTSGPASLSYEQYF TGTGCCAGCAGTCGGACTAGCGGGCCCGCGTCGCTCTCCTACGAGCAGTACTTC
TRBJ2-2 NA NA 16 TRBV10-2 CASSRPRAPVGGELFF TGCGCCAGCAGCCGCCCCCGGGCCCCGGTAGGCGGGGAGCTGTTTTTT
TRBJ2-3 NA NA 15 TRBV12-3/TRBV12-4 CASSLRTSSLNTQYF TGTGCCAGCAGTTTACGGACCTCTAGTCTGAATACGCAGTATTTT
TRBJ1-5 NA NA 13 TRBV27 CASSPGPREPQHF TGTGCCAGCAGTCCAGGGCCCCGGGAGCCCCAGCATTTT
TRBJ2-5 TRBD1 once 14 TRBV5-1 CASRRQGNQETQYF TGCGCCAGCAGGCGACAGGGCAACCAAGAGACCCAGTACTTC
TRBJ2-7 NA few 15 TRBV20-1 CSATPFSGSYNEQYF TGCAGTGCTACCCCCTTTAGCGGCTCCTACAATGAGCAGTACTTC
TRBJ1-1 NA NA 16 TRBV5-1 CASRMGPTGSKGEAFF TGCGCCAGCAGGATGGGCCCAACAGGGTCAAAGGGTGAAGCTTTCTTT
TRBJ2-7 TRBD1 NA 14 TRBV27 CASSPTTGHLEQYF TGTGCCAGCAGTCCCACGACAGGGCATCTCGAGCAGTACTTC
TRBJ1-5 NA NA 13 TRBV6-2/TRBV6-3 CASTGRGSGPQHF TGTGCCAGCACCGGAAGGGGGTCAGGTCCCCAGCATTTT
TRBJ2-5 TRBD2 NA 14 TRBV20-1 CSASEGGGGETQYF TGCAGTGCTAGTGAGGGCGGGGGGGGAGAGACCCAGTACTTC
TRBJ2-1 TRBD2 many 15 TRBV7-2 CASSSGLAGVNEQFF TGTGCCAGCAGCTCTGGACTAGCGGGAGTCAATGAGCAGTTCTTC
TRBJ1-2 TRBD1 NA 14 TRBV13 CASSLGPQGNGYTF TGTGCCAGCAGCTTGGGGCCACAGGGGAATGGCTACACCTTC
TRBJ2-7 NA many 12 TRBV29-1 CSAETGAYEQYF TGCAGCGCTGAGACAGGAGCCTACGAGCAGTACTTC
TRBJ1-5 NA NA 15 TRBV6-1 CASSATGTDQWPQHF TGTGCCAGCAGTGCAACCGGGACGGACCAATGGCCCCAGCATTTT
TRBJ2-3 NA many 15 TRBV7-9 CASSLSGSGTDTQYF TGTGCCAGCAGCTTGAGCGGTTCGGGCACAGATACGCAGTATTTT
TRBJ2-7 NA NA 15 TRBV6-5 CASSLKLDWNHEQYF TGTGCCAGCAGTTTAAAACTAGATTGGAACCACGAGCAGTACTTC
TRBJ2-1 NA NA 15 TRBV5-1 CASSPDGAALYEQFF TGCGCCAGCAGCCCAGACGGAGCGGCCCTTTATGAGCAGTTCTTC
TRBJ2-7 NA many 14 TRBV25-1 CASSELGGNYEQYF TGTGCCAGCAGTGAACTTGGAGGGAACTACGAGCAGTACTTC
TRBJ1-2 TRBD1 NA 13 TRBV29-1 CSVRRQGAGGYTF TGCAGCGTTCGTCGACAGGGGGCTGGTGGCTACACCTTC
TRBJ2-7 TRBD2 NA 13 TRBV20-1 CSARRSGGYGQYF TGCAGTGCTAGACGGTCGGGAGGTTACGGGCAGTACTTC
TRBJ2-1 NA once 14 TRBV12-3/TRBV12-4 CASTRDGVYNEQFF TGTGCCAGCACCCGGGACGGAGTCTACAATGAGCAGTTCTTC
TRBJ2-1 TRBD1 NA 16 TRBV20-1 CSVEGGDRGYYNEQFF TGCAGTGTCGAGGGCGGGGACAGGGGATACTACAATGAGCAGTTCTTC
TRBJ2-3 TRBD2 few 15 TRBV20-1 CSAIGLGSVSEAQYF TGCAGTGCTATTGGACTAGGATCAGTATCAGAGGCGCAGTATTTT
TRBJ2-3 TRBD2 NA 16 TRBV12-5 CASGLLGLAGTDTQYF TGTGCTAGTGGTTTACTCGGACTAGCGGGCACAGATACGCAGTATTTT
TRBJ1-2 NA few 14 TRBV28 CASSINRVLYGYTF TGTGCCAGCAGTATCAACAGAGTACTCTATGGCTACACCTTC
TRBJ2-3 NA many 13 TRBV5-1 CASSFGGPDTQYF TGCGCCAGCAGCTTCGGGGGTCCAGATACGCAGTATTTT
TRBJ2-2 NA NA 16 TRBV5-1 CASSLPGGRSTGELFF TGCGCCAGCAGCTTGCCTGGGGGGAGAAGCACCGGGGAGCTGTTTTTT
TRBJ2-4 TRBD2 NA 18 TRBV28 CASSFSGLARLAKNIQYF TGTGCCAGCAGTTTCTCGGGACTAGCGAGATTAGCCAAAAACATTCAGTACTTC
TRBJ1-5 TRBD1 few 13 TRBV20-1 CSARTGLGQPQHF TGCAGTGCGCGGACAGGATTGGGTCAGCCCCAGCATTTT
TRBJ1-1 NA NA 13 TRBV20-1 CSASKAAKAEAFF TGCAGTGCTAGTAAGGCGGCTAAGGCTGAAGCTTTCTTT
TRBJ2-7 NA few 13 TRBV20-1 CSAREASSYEQYF TGCAGTGCTAGAGAGGCTAGCTCCTACGAGCAGTACTTC
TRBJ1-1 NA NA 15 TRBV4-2 CASSQVRTGNTEAFF TGTGCCAGCAGCCAAGTTCGCACAGGGAACACTGAAGCTTTCTTT
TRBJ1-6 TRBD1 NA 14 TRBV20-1 CSARRDSYNSPLHF TGCAGTGCTAGGCGGGACAGCTATAATTCACCCCTCCACTTT
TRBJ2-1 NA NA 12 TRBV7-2 CASSLQLREQFF TGTGCCAGCAGCTTACAGCTGCGCGAGCAGTTCTTC
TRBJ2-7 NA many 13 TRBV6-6 CASRRGDFYEQYF TGTGCCAGCAGGCGGGGAGACTTCTACGAGCAGTACTTC
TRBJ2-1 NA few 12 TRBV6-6 CASKGGFNEQFF TGTGCCTCCAAAGGGGGATTCAATGAGCAGTTCTTC
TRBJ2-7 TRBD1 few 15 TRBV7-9 CASSLAQGQGYEQYF TGTGCCAGCAGCTTAGCACAGGGGCAGGGGTACGAGCAGTACTTC
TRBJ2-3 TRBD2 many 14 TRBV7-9 CASSSLAGTDTQYF TGTGCCAGCAGCAGCCTAGCGGGCACAGATACGCAGTATTTT
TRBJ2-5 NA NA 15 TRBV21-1 CASRKDRGQQETQYF TGTGCCAGCAGGAAGGACAGGGGTCAACAAGAGACCCAGTACTTC
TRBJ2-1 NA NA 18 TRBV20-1 CSARDPVVAEDSYNEQFF TGCAGTGCTAGAGATCCCGTGGTAGCGGAGGACTCCTACAATGAGCAGTTCTTC
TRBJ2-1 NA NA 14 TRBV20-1 CSARDEGVYNEQFF TGCAGTGCTAGAGATGAAGGGGTCTACAATGAGCAGTTCTTC
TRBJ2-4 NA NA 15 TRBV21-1 CASSNPMIAKNIQYF TGTGCCAGCAGCAACCCTATGATAGCCAAAAACATTCAGTACTTC
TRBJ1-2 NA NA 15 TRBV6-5 CASRDLGDPPYGYTF TGTGCCAGCAGAGATCTCGGGGACCCGCCTTATGGCTACACCTTC